This T cell receptor beta chain derives from a study of blood T cell repertoires in COVID-19. This CDR3 contains 15 residues. Trimming removed 5 bases at V and 6 bases at J, with 16 bases between. Germline CDR1 SGHTA, CDR2 FQGNSA. Data came from immunoSEQ multiplex PCR; TCRdb stores just in-frame clones and leaves some out. This sample carries roughly 100,000 clones, about 80% of them seen once, and the ten largest clones take 2.5% to 3.5%. Sequenced material: peripheral blood. The source is a woman older than 75 with active or convalescent COVID-19. The V and J genes are TRBV7-2 and TRBJ1-4, with a tentative D call TRBD1 (6 bases). Here the CDR3 reads CASSPGGGGYEKLFF. The CDR3 DNA reads TGTGCCAGCAGCCCCGGGGGAGGGGGGTATGAAAAACTGTTTTTT.